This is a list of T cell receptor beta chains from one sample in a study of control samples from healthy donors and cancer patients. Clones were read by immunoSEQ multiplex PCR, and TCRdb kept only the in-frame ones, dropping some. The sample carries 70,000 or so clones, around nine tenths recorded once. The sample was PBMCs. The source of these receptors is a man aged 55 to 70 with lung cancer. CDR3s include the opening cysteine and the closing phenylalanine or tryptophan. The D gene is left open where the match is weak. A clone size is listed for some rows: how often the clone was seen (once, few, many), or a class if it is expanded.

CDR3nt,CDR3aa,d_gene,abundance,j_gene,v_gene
TGTGCCAGCAGCGGCGAGGGGGCTCAGCCCCAGCATTTT,CASSGEGAQPQHF,TRBD1,-,TRBJ1-5,TRBV5-4
TGCGCCAGCAGTGAGTCAAAAGACGGAGACGAGCAGTACTTC,CASSESKDGDEQYF,-,-,TRBJ2-7,TRBV10-1
TGCGCCAGCAGTCTCGGACAGTTGAGGGAATATCAGCCCCAGCATTTT,CASSLGQLREYQPQHF,-,-,TRBJ1-5,TRBV10-2
TGCAGCGTTGAACTGGCGATACGAAATGAGCAGTTCTTC,CSVELAIRNEQFF,-,-,TRBJ2-1,TRBV29-1
TGTGCCAGCAGCCGTAATAGGGGGCCCGGGGAGCTGTTTTTT,CASSRNRGPGELFF,TRBD1,-,TRBJ2-2,TRBV3-1/TRBV3-2
TGTGCCAGCACCCCACAGGGGAAAGAGACCCAGTACTTC,CASTPQGKETQYF,TRBD1,-,TRBJ2-5,TRBV6-5
TGTGCCAGCAGCCTTGACAGGGGGGAATCTGAAGCTTTCTTT,CASSLDRGESEAFF,TRBD1,-,TRBJ1-1,TRBV4-2
TGTGCCAGCTCACCACCGGCTAACTATGGCTACACCTTC,CASSPPANYGYTF,-,-,TRBJ1-2,TRBV18
TGTGCCAGCAGCCCCAATCCGACAGCTTCCTACGAGCAGTACTTC,CASSPNPTASYEQYF,-,-,TRBJ2-7,TRBV6-5
TGTGCCTGGAGAGGGACCGTCATTTATAATTCACCCCTCCACTTT,CAWRGTVIYNSPLHF,-,-,TRBJ1-6,TRBV30
TGCGCCAGCAGACAGGACAGAACTGAAGCTTTCTTT,CASRQDRTEAFF,-,-,TRBJ1-1,TRBV5-1
TGTGCCAGCATGTCCGGGTACCCAGGGGACTACGAGCAGTACTTC,CASMSGYPGDYEQYF,-,-,TRBJ2-7,TRBV2
TGTGCCAGCAGCTTAGGTGGCTCTGGAAACACCATATATTTT,CASSLGGSGNTIYF,-,few,TRBJ1-3,TRBV7-2
TGTGCCAGCAGCTTCTTTGGACGGTACAATGAGCAGTTCTTC,CASSFFGRYNEQFF,-,-,TRBJ2-1,TRBV5-4
TGTGCCAGCAGCCTTTCCGGACAGGGGGTAAAGACCCAGTACTTC,CASSLSGQGVKTQYF,TRBD1,-,TRBJ2-5,TRBV25-1
TGTGCCAGCAGCCGCAGGGGGCGTTTAGGTAATGAAAAACTGTTTTTT,CASSRRGRLGNEKLFF,TRBD1,once,TRBJ1-4,TRBV3-1/TRBV3-2
TGTGCCAGCTCACCACGGGACGGCCAAGCCGGGGAGCTGTTTTTT,CASSPRDGQAGELFF,-,once,TRBJ2-2,TRBV18
TGCGCCAGCAGCTTGGCCCCTAGCGGGGGGGCTGAGACCCAGTACTTC,CASSLAPSGGAETQYF,TRBD2,-,TRBJ2-5,TRBV5-1
TGTGCCAGCAGGGGGGTGGATACGCAGTATTTT,CASRGVDTQYF,-,-,TRBJ2-3,TRBV25-1
TGTGCCAGCTCACAATCCGCACAGGGGGTCTCTGAAAAACTGTTTTTT,CASSQSAQGVSEKLFF,TRBD1,-,TRBJ1-4,TRBV18
TGTGCCAGCAGTGGGTCGTCGAACACTGAAGCTTTCTTT,CASSGSSNTEAFF,-,once,TRBJ1-1,TRBV2
TGTGCCAGTAGAACCGGGACAGTCGCCTACAATCAGCCCCAGCATTTT,CASRTGTVAYNQPQHF,TRBD1,-,TRBJ1-5,TRBV19
TGTGCCAGCAGGTCGGGACAGCACTATGGCTACACCTTC,CASRSGQHYGYTF,TRBD1,-,TRBJ1-2,TRBV5-4
TGTGCCAGCAGCCCGTACAGGGGAGGAAACAATGAGCAGTTCTTC,CASSPYRGGNNEQFF,-,-,TRBJ2-1,TRBV13
TGCGCCAGCAGCTTGGTACGGGGCCAGGGTGACACTGAAGCTTTCTTT,CASSLVRGQGDTEAFF,-,-,TRBJ1-1,TRBV5-1
TGTGCCAGCAGCTTGGTTGGCAGGACGAACACTGAAGCTTTCTTT,CASSLVGRTNTEAFF,-,-,TRBJ1-1,TRBV5-6
TGTGCCAGCAGCTTAATGTTGCCCGGGTTGGGAGATACGCAGTATTTT,CASSLMLPGLGDTQYF,-,-,TRBJ2-3,TRBV11-1
TGTGCCAGCAGCTTGTGGGGAGCCTCTAATGAAAAACTGTTTTTT,CASSLWGASNEKLFF,-,-,TRBJ1-4,TRBV5-5
TGTGCCTGGAGTAGGGGACGGAAAGAGACCCAGTACTTC,CAWSRGRKETQYF,-,-,TRBJ2-5,TRBV30
TGTGCCAGCAGTTACGACCAGGGGAGCACTGAAGCTTTCTTT,CASSYDQGSTEAFF,-,-,TRBJ1-1,TRBV6-5
TGTGCCAGCAGCTTAGGCCTAGGTGAGGGGCGGCCTGGAAACACCATATATTTT,CASSLGLGEGRPGNTIYF,-,-,TRBJ1-3,TRBV7-2
TGTGCCAGCACAGTCTCGCGGGGGGGCTACAATGAGCAGTTCTTC,CASTVSRGGYNEQFF,TRBD2,-,TRBJ2-1,TRBV27
TGTGCCAGCAGTGGACTAGCGGGCTTTTACACAGATACGCAGTATTTT,CASSGLAGFYTDTQYF,TRBD2,-,TRBJ2-3,TRBV6-1
TGTGCCAGTCTGGACAGAGTCACAGATACGCAGTATTTT,CASLDRVTDTQYF,-,-,TRBJ2-3,TRBV6-5
TGTGCCAGCAGCCTAATTTCCGGGACCAGCAATGAGCAGTTCTTC,CASSLISGTSNEQFF,-,-,TRBJ2-1,TRBV7-2
TGTGCCAGCAGTGCCTCGGGTGGGGCAGGTGGCTACACCTTC,CASSASGGAGGYTF,-,-,TRBJ1-2,TRBV11-3
TGTGCCAGCAGTCAAACAGGGACTGGGGGAAACACCATATATTTT,CASSQTGTGGNTIYF,-,once,TRBJ1-3,TRBV27
TGCGCCAGCAGCCCGACCGGGCCGGCGTATGAAGCTTTCTTT,CASSPTGPAYEAFF,-,-,TRBJ1-1,TRBV5-1
TGTGCCAGCAGTATTTTTACTGACAGGGCGCCAACCCACTTT,CASSIFTDRAPTHF,TRBD1,-,TRBJ1-6,TRBV7-2
TGTGCCAGCAGCCAAGTCTTATTATGGGGGAGTAGCGCGGATTCACCCCTCCACTTT,CASSQVLLWGSSADSPLHF,-,-,TRBJ1-6,TRBV4-2
TGCGCCAGCAGCCAAGATGGCCGCTACAGCCAAGAGACCCAGTACTTC,CASSQDGRYSQETQYF,-,-,TRBJ2-5,TRBV4-1
TGTGCCAGCCAGGCAGGACAGAATCAGCCCCAGCATTTT,CASQAGQNQPQHF,-,-,TRBJ1-5,TRBV18
TGTGCCAGCAGCCCACAAAGGGGCGGAAACACCATATATTTT,CASSPQRGGNTIYF,-,-,TRBJ1-3,TRBV7-2
TGTGCCAGCAGCTTGGACGGGGGCAACAATCAGCCCCAGCATTTT,CASSLDGGNNQPQHF,-,-,TRBJ1-5,TRBV5-6
TGTGCCAGCAGCGTCCGTAGCTCTGGGGCCAACGTCCTGACTTTC,CASSVRSSGANVLTF,-,-,TRBJ2-6,TRBV7-3